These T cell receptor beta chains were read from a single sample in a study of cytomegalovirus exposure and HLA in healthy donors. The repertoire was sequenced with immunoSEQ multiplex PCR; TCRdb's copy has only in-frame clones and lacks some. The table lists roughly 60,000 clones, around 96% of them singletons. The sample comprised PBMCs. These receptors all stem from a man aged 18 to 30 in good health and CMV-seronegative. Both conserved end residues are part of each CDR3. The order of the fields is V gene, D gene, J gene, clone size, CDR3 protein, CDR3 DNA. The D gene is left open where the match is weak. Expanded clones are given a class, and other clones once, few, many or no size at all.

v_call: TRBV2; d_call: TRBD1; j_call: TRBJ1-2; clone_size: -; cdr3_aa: CASSGSRGTGLLDGYTF; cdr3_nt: TGTGCCAGCAGTGGGAGTAGGGGGACAGGCCTCCTCGATGGCTACACCTTC
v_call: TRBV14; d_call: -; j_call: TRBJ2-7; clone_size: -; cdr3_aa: CASSHLDEGRGEQYF; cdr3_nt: TGTGCCAGCAGCCATTTGGACGAGGGTCGGGGTGAGCAGTACTTC
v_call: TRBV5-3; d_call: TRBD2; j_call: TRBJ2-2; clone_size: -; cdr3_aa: CARSLASGRNTGELFF; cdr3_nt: TGTGCCAGAAGCTTGGCTAGCGGGAGGAACACCGGGGAGCTGTTTTTT
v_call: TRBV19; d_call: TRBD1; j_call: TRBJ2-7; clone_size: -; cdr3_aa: CASSIVVDRTFEQYF; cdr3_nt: TGTGCCAGTAGTATAGTGGTGGACAGGACTTTTGAGCAGTACTTC
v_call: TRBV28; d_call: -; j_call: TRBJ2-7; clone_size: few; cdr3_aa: CASSSSYEQYF; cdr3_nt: TGTGCCAGCAGTTCCTCGTACGAGCAGTACTTC
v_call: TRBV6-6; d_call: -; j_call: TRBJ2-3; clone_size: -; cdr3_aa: CASTLLATDTQYF; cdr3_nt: TGTGCCAGCACCCTACTAGCAACAGATACGCAGTATTTT
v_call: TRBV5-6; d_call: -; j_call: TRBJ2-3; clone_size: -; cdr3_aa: CASSLGGVYTQYF; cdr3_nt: TGTGCCAGCAGTCTCGGCGGTGTATATACGCAGTATTTT
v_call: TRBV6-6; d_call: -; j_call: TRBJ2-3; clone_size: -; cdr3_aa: CASSYSPARVDF; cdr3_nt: TGTGCCAGCAGTTACTCCCCCGCCCGCGTTGATTTT
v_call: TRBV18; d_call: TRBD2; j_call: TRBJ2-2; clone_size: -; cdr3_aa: CASSFIAGDRPGELFF; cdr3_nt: TGTGCCAGCTCCTTCATAGCGGGAGATCGCCCCGGGGAGCTGTTTTTT
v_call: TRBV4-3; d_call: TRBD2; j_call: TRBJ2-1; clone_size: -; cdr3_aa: CASSQGTSAHYNEQFF; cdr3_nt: TGCGCCAGCAGCCAAGGGACTAGCGCGCACTACAATGAGCAGTTCTTC
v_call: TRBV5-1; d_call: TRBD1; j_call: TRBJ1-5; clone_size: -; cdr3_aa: CASSLQGDQPQHF; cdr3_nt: TGCGCCAGCAGCTTACAGGGGGATCAGCCCCAGCATTTT
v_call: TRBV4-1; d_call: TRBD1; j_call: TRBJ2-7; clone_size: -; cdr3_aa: CASSHLGTGGSYEQYF; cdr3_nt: TGCGCCAGCAGCCACCTCGGGACAGGGGGTTCCTACGAGCAGTACTTC
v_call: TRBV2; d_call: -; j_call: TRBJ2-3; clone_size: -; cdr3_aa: CASSVRGFETDTQYF; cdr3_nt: TGTGCCAGCAGTGTGCGAGGGTTTGAGACAGATACGCAGTATTTT
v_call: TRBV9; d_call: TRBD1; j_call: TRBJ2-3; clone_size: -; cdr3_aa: CASSVWDRGLGDTQYF; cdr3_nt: TGTGCCAGCAGCGTCTGGGACAGGGGCCTCGGAGATACGCAGTATTTT
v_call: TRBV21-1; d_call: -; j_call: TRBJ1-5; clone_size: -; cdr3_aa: CASSPHRGPPGNQPQHF; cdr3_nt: TGTGCCAGCAGCCCCCATAGGGGCCCGCCAGGAAATCAGCCCCAGCATTTT
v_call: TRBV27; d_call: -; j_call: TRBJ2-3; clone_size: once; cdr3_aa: CASSPGTQVWDTQYF; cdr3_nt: TGTGCCAGCAGTCCCGGAACCCAGGTTTGGGATACGCAGTATTTT
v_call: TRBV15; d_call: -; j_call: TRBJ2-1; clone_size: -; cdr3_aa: CATSRDGENEQFF; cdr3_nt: TGTGCCACCAGCAGAGATGGGGAGAATGAGCAGTTCTTC
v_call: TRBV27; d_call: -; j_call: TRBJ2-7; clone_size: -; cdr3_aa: CASSFYTGSGYEQYF; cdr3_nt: TGTGCCAGCAGTTTTTATACCGGGAGCGGATACGAGCAGTACTTC
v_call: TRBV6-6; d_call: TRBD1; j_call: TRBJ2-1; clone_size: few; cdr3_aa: CASSSPGQGANEQFF; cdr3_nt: TGTGCCAGCAGTTCCCCCGGACAGGGCGCCAATGAGCAGTTCTTC
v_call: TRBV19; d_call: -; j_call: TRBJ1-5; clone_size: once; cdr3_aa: CASSMRQSYSNQPQHF; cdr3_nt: TGTGCCAGTAGTATGAGACAGTCCTATAGCAATCAGCCCCAGCATTTT
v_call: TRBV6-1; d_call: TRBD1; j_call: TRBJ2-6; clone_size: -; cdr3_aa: CASSELGTAVSGANVLTF; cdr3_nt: TGTGCCAGCAGTGAACTTGGGACAGCTGTCTCTGGGGCCAACGTCCTGACTTTC
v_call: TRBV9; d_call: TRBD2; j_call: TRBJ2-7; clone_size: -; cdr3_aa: CASSAEGLAGDEQYF; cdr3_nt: TGTGCCAGCAGCGCGGAGGGACTAGCGGGTGACGAGCAGTACTTC
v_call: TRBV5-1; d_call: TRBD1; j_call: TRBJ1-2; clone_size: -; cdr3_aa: CASSLEAGGAGYTF; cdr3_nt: TGCGCCAGCAGCTTGGAAGCAGGGGGCGCGGGCTACACCTTC
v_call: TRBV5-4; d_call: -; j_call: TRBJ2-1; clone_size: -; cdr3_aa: CASSLQLARNEQFF; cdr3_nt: TGTGCCAGCAGCTTGCAACTAGCACGCAATGAGCAGTTCTTC
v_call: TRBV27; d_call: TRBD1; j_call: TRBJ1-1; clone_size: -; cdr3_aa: CASRDRAYTEAFF; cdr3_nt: TGTGCCAGCAGGGACAGGGCCTACACTGAAGCTTTCTTT
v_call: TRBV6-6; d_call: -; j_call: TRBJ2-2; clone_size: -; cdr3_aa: CASSYALTGELFF; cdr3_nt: TGTGCCAGCAGTTATGCACTTACCGGGGAGCTGTTTTTT
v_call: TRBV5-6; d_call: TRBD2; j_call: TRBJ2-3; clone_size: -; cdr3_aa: CASSPQGTSPTDTQYF; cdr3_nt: TGTGCCAGCAGCCCGCAGGGGACTAGCCCCACAGATACGCAGTATTTT
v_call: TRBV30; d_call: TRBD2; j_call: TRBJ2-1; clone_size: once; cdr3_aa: CAWRGRREGYNEQFF; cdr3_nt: TGTGCCTGGAGAGGGAGGCGGGAGGGGTACAATGAGCAGTTCTTC
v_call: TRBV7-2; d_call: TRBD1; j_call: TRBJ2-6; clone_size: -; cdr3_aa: CASSGQGSGANVLTF; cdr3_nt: TGTGCCAGCAGTGGACAGGGTTCTGGGGCCAACGTCCTGACTTTC
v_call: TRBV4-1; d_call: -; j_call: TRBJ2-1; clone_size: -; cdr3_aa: CASSQDGDWDEQFF; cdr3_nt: TGCGCCAGCAGCCAAGACGGGGATTGGGATGAGCAGTTCTTC
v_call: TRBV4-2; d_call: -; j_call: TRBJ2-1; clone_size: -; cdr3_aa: CASSQLALSSYNEQFF; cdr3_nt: TGTGCCAGCAGCCAATTAGCCCTCAGCTCCTACAATGAGCAGTTCTTC
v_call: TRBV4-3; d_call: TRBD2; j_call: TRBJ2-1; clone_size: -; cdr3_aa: CASSLGLAGGNDEQFF; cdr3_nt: TGCGCCAGCAGTCTTGGACTAGCGGGAGGTAATGATGAGCAGTTCTTC
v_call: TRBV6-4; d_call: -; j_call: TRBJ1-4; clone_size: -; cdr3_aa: CASKDRKMEKLFF; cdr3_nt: TGTGCCAGCAAGGACAGAAAGATGGAAAAACTGTTTTTT
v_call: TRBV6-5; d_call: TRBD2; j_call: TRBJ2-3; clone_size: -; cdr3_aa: CASRSGRDTQYF; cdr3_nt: TGTGCCAGCAGGAGCGGGAGAGATACGCAGTATTTT
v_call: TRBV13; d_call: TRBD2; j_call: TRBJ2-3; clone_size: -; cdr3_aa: CASSLPGTSAPDTQYF; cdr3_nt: TGTGCCAGCAGCTTACCCGGGACTAGCGCCCCGGATACGCAGTATTTT
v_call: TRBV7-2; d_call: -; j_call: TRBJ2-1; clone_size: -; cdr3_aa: CASSLAAPPNEQFF; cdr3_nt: TGTGCCAGCAGCTTAGCGGCACCTCCCAATGAGCAGTTCTTC
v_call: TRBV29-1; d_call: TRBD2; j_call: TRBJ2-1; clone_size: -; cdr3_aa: CSVAKRDSSSYNEQFF; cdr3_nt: TGCAGCGTGGCTAAGCGGGACTCGAGCTCCTACAATGAGCAGTTCTTC
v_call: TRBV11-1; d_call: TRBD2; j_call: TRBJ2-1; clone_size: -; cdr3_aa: CASSLGLAEDNEQFF; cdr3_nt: TGTGCCAGCAGCTTGGGACTAGCGGAAGACAATGAGCAGTTCTTC